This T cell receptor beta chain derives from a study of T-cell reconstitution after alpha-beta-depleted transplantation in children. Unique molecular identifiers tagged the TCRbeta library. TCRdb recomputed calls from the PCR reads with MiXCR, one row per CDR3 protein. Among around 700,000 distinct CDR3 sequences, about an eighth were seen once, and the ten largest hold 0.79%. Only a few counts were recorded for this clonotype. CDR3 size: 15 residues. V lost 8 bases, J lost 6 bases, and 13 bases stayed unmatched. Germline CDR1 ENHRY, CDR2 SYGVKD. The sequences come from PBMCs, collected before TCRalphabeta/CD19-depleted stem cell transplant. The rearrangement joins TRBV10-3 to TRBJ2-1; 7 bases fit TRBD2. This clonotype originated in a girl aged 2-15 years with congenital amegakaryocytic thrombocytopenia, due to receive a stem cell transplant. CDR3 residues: CAIGGRRERINEQFF. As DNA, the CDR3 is TGTGCCATCGGCGGAAGGCGGGAGAGGATCAATGAGCAGTTCTTC.